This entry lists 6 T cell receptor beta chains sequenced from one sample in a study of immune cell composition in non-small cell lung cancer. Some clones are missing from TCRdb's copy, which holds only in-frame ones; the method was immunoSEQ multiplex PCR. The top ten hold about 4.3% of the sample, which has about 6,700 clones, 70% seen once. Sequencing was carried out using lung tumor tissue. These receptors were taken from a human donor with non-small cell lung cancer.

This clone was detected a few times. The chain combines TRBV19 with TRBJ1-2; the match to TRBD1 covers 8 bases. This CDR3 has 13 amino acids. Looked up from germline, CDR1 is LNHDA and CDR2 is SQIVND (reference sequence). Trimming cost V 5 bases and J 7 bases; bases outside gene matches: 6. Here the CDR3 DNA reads TGTGCCAGTAGTCCCGGACAGGGAGTTGGCTACACCTTC. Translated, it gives CASSPGQGVGYTF.

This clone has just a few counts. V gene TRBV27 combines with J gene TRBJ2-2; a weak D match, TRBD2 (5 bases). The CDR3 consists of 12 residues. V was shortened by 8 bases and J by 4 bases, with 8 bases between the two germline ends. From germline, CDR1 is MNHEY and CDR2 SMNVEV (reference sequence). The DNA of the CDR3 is TGTGCCAGCCAACGGGGCACCGGGGAGCTGTTTTTT. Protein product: CASQRGTGELFF.

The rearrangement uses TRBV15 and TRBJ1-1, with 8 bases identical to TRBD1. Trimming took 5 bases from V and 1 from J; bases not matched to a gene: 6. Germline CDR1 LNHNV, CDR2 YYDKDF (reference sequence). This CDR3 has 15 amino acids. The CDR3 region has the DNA TGTGCCACCAGCCATAACCAGGGGGCGAACACTGAAGCTTTCTTT. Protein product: CATSHNQGANTEAFF.

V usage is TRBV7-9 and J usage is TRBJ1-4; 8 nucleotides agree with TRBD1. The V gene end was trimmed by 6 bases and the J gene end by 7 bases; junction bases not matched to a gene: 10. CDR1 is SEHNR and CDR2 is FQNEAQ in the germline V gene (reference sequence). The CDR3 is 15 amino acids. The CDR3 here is CASSKTQGAGEKLFF. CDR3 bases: TGTGCCAGCAGTAAGACCCAGGGGGCAGGTGAAAAACTGTTTTTT. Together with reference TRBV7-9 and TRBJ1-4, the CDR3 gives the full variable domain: DTGVSQNPRHKITKRGQNVTFRCDPISEHNRLYWYRQTLGQGPEFLTYFQNEAQLEKSRLLSDRFSAERPKGSFSTLEIQRTEQGDSAMYLCASSKTQGAGEKLFFGSGTQLSVL.

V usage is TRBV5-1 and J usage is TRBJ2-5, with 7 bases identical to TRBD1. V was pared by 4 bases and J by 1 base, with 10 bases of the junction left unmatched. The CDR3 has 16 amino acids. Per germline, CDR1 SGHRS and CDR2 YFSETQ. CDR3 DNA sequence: TGCGCCAGCAGCCTGAGAGCAGACAGGGCCCAAGAGACCCAGTACTTC. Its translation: CASSLRADRAQETQYF.

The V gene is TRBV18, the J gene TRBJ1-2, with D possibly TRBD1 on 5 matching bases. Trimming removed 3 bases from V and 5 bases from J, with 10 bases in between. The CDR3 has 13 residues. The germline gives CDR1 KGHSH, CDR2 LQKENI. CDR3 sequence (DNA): TGTGCCAGCTCACCCCGGCAGGGTTATGGCTACACCTTC. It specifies CASSPRQGYGYTF.